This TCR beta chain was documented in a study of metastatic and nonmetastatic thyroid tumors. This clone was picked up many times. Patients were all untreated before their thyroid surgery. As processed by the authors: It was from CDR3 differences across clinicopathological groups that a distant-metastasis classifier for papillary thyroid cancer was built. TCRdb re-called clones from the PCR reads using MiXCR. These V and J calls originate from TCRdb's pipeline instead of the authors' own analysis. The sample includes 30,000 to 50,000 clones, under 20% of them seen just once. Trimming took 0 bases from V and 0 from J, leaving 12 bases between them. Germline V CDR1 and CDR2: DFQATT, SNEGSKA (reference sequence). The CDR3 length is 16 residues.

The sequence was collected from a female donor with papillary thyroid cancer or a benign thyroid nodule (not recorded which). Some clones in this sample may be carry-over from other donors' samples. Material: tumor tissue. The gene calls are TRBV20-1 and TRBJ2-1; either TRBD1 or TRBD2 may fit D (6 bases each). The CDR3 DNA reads TGCAGTGCTAGAGATGATGGGGGGCACTCCTACAATGAGCAGTTCTTC. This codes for CSARDDGGHSYNEQFF.